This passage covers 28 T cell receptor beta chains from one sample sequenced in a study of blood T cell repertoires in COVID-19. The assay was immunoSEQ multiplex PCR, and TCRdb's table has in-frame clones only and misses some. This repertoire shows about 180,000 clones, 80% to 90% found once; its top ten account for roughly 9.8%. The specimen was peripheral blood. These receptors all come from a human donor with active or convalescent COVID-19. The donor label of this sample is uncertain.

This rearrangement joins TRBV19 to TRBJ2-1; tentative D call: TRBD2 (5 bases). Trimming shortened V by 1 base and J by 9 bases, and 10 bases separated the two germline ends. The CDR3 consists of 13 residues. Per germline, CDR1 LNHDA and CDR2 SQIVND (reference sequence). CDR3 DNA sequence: TGTGCCAGTAGTATAGGAGGGTATAGTGAGCAGTTCTTC. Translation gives CASSIGGYSEQFF.

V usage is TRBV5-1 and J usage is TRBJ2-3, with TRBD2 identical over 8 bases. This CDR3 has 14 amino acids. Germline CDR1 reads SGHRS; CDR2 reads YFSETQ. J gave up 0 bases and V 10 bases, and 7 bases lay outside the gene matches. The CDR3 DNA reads TGCGCCTCCTACGGGGGGGACAGCACAGATACGCAGTATTTT. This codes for CASYGGDSTDTQYF.

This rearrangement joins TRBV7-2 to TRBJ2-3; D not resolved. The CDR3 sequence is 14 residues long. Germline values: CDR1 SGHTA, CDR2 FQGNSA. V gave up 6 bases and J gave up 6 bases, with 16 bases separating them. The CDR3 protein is CASRLNGPLDTQYF. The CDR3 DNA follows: TGTGCCAGCAGACTTAACGGTCCGTTGGATACGCAGTATTTT.

This CDR3 reads CAWTGGAKNIQYF. In DNA, the CDR3 is TGTGCCTGGACAGGGGGGGCCAAAAACATTCAGTACTTC. This chain connects TRBV30 to TRBJ2-4, with D maybe TRBD1 (7 bases). The CDR3 loop spans 13 amino acids. The germline gives CDR1 GTSNPN, CDR2 SVGIG (reference sequence). V dropped 4 bases and J dropped 1 base, with 8 bases sitting between them. Full variable domain (missing parts from reference TRBV30 and TRBJ2-4): SQTIHQWPATLVQPVGSPLSLECTVEGTSNPNLYWYRQAAGRGLQLLFYSVGIGQISSEVPQNLSASRPQDRQFILSSKKLLLSDSGFYLCAWTGGAKNIQYFGAGTRLSVL.

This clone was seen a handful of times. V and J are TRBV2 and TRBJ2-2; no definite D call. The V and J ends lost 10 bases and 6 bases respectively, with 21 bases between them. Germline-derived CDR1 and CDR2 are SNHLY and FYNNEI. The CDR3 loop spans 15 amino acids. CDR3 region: CATGWAPPPAGELFF. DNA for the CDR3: TGTGCCACCGGCTGGGCCCCCCCACCGGCCGGGGAGCTGTTTTTT.

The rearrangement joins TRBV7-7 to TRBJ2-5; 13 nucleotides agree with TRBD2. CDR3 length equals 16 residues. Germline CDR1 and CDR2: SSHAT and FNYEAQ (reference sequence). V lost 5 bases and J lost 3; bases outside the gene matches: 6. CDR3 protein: CASSPGLAGDKETQYF. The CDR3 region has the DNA TGTGCCAGCAGCCCAGGACTAGCGGGGGACAAAGAGACCCAGTACTTC.

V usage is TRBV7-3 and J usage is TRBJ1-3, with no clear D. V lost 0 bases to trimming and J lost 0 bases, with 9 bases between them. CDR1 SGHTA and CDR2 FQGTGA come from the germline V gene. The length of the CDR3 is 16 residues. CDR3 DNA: TGTGCCAGCAGCTTAACCTCGGGGAGCTCTGGAAACACCATATATTTT. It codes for CASSLTSGSSGNTIYF. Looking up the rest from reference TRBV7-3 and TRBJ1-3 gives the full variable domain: GAGVSQTPSNKVTEKGKYVELRCDPISGHTALYWYRQSLGQGPEFLIYFQGTGAADDSGLPNDRFFAVRPEGSVSTLKIQRTERGDSAVYLCASSLTSGSSGNTIYFGEGSWLTVV.

As DNA, the CDR3 is TGCAGCGTTGAAGACCAGACAGGGACCACTGAAGCTTTCTTT. Its translation: CSVEDQTGTTEAFF. The chain links TRBV29-1 to TRBJ1-1, with 7 bases lining up with TRBD1. Germline V gene lookup returns CDR1 SQVTM and CDR2 ANQGSEA. The V and J ends lost 0 bases and 4 bases, in that order; junction bases with no gene match: 5. The CDR3 runs 14 residues.

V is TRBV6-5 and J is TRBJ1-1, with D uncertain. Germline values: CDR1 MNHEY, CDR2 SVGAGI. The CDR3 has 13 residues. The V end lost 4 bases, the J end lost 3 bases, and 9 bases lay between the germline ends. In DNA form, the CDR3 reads TGTGCCAGCAGTTTAGGAGGCGACACTGAAGCTTTCTTT. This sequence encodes CASSLGGDTEAFF.

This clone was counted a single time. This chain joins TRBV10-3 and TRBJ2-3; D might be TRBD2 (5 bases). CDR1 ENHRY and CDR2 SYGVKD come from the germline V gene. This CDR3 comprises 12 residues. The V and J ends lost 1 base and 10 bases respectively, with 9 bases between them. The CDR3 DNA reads TGTGCCATCAGTGAGTTAGAGGGATCGCAGTATTTT. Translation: CAISELEGSQYF.

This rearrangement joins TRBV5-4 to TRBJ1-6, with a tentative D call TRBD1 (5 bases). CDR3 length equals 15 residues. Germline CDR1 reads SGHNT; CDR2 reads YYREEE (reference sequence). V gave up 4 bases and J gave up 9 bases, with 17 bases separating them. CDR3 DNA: TGTGCCAGCAGCGCGACCTTAGGGGTGGGTTCACCCCTCCACTTT. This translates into CASSATLGVGSPLHF.

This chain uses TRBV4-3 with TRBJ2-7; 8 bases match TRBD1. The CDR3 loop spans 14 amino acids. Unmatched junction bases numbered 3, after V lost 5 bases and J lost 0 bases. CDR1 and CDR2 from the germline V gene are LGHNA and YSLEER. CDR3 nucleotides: TGCGCCAGCAGCTACGGACAGGGCTCCTACGAGCAGTACTTC. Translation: CASSYGQGSYEQYF.

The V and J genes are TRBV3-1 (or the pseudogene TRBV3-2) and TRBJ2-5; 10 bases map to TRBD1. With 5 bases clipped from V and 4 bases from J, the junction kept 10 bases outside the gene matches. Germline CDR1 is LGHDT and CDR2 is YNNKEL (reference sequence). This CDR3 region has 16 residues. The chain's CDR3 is CASSRRTGGARETQYF. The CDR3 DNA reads TGTGCCAGCAGCAGAAGGACAGGGGGGGCGCGAGAGACCCAGTACTTC.

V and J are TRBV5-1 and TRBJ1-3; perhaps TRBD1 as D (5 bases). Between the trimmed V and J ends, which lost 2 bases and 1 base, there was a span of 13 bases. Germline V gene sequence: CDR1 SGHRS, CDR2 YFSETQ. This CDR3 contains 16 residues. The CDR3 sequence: CASSFDSLGSGNTIYF. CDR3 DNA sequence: TGCGCCAGCAGCTTTGACAGCCTGGGATCTGGAAACACCATATATTTT. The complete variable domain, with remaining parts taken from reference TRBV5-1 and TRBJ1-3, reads KAGVTQTPRYLIKTRGQQVTLSCSPISGHRSVSWYQQTPGQGLQFLFEYFSETQRNKGNFPGRFSGRQFSNSRSEMNVSTLELGDSALYLCASSFDSLGSGNTIYFGEGSWLTVV.

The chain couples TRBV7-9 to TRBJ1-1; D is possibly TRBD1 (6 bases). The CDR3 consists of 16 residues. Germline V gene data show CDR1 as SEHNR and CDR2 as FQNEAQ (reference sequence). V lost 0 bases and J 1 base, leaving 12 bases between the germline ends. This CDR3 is CASSLARPGQNTEAFF. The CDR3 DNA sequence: TGTGCCAGCAGCTTAGCCCGACCGGGACAGAACACTGAAGCTTTCTTT.

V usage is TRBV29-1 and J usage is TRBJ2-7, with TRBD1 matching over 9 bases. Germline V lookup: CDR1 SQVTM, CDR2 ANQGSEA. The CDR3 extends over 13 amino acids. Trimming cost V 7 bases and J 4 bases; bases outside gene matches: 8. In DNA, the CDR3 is TGCAGCGCCAGGACAGGGGTTAATTACGAGCAGTACTTC. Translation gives CSARTGVNYEQYF.

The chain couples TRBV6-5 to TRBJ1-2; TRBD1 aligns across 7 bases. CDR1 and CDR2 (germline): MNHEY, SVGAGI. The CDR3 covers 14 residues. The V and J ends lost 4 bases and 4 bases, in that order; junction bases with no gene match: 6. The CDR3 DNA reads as TGTGCCAGCAGTTCTTTGGACAGGTTCTATGGCTACACCTTC. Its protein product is CASSSLDRFYGYTF.

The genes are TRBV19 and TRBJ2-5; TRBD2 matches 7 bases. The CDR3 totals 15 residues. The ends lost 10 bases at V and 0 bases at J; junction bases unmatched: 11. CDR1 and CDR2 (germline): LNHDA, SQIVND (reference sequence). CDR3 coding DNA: TGTGCCACATCTAAGGGGAGGGGCTACCAAGAGACCCAGTACTTC. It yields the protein CATSKGRGYQETQYF.

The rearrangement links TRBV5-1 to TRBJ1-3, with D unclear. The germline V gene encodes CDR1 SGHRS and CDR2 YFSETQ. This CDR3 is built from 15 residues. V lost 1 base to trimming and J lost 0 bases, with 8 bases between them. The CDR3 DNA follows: TGCGCCAGCAGCTTGATGGCAGGCTCTGGAAACACCATATATTTT. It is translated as CASSLMAGSGNTIYF. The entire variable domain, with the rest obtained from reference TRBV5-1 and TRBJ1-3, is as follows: KAGVTQTPRYLIKTRGQQVTLSCSPISGHRSVSWYQQTPGQGLQFLFEYFSETQRNKGNFPGRFSGRQFSNSRSEMNVSTLELGDSALYLCASSLMAGSGNTIYFGEGSWLTVV.

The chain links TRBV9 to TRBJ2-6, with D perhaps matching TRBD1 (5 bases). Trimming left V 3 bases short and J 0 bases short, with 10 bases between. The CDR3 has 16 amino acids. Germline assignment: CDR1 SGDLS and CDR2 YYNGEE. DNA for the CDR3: TGTGCCAGCAGCGGAGACAGAAGCTCTGGGGCCAACGTCCTGACTTTC. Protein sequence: CASSGDRSSGANVLTF.

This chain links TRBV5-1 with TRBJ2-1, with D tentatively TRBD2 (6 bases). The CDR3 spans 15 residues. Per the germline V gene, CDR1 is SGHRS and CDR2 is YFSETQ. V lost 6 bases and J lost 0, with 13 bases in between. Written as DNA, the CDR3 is TGCGCCAGCACGGTAGCGGCGAGCTCCTACAATGAGCAGTTCTTC. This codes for CASTVAASSYNEQFF. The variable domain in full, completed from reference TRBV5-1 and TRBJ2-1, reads KAGVTQTPRYLIKTRGQQVTLSCSPISGHRSVSWYQQTPGQGLQFLFEYFSETQRNKGNFPGRFSGRQFSNSRSEMNVSTLELGDSALYLCASTVAASSYNEQFFGPGTRLTVL.

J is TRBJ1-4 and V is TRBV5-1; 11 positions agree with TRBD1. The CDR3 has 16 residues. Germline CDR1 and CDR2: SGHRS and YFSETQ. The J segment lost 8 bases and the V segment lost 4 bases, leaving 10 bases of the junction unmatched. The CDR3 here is CASSTGQGVLWEKLFF. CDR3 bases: TGCGCCAGCAGCACGGGACAGGGGGTTCTTTGGGAAAAACTGTTTTTT.

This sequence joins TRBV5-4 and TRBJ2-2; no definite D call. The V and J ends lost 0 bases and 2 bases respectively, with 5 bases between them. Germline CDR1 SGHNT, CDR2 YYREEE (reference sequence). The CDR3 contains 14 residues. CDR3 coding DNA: TGTGCCAGCAGCTTGGTCTTAAACACCGGGGAGCTGTTTTTT. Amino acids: CASSLVLNTGELFF.

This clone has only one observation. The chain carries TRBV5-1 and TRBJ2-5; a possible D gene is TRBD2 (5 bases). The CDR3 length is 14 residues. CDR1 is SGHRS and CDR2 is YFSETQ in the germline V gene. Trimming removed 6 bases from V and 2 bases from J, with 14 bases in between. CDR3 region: CASMRVWSQETQYF. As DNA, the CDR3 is TGCGCCAGCATGCGGGTTTGGTCACAAGAGACCCAGTACTTC.

CDR3 nucleotides: TGTGCCAGCAGCTCCCTCTATCCCTACGAGCAGTACTTC. This translates into CASSSLYPYEQYF. The rearrangement uses TRBV7-9 and TRBJ2-7; D call uncertain. The V gene's germline CDR1 is SEHNR and CDR2 FQNEAQ (reference sequence). Trimming removed 4 bases from V and 2 bases from J, with 9 bases in between. The CDR3 has 13 amino acids.

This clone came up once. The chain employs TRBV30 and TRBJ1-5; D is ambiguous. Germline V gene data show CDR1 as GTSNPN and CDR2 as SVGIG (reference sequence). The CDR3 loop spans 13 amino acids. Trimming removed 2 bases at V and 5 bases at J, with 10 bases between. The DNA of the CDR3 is TGTGCCTGGAGTTTCACCGGGGATCAGCCCCAGCATTTT. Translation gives CAWSFTGDQPQHF. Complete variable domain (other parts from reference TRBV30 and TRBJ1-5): SQTIHQWPATLVQPVGSPLSLECTVEGTSNPNLYWYRQAAGRGLQLLFYSVGIGQISSEVPQNLSASRPQDRQFILSSKKLLLSDSGFYLCAWSFTGDQPQHFGDGTRLSIL.

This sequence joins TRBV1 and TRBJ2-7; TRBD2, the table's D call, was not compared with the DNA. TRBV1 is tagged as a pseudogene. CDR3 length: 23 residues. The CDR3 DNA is TGCACCAGCAGCCAAGAAGGGGGTGGGCAGGGGACCGTGTCAGCGGGGGAGAAATACGAGCAGTACTTC. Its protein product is CTSSQEGGGQGTVSAGEKYEQYF.

Written as DNA, the CDR3 is TGTGCCAGCAGCCAAGATCGGGGGGAGACCCAGTACTTC. This sequence encodes CASSQDRGETQYF. The V call is TRBV3-1 (or the pseudogene TRBV3-2), the J call TRBJ2-5; a weak D match, TRBD2 (6 bases). The CDR3 loop spans 13 amino acids. Germline values: CDR1 LGHDT, CDR2 YNNKEL (reference sequence). V lost 0 bases and J 5 bases, leaving 7 bases between the germline ends.